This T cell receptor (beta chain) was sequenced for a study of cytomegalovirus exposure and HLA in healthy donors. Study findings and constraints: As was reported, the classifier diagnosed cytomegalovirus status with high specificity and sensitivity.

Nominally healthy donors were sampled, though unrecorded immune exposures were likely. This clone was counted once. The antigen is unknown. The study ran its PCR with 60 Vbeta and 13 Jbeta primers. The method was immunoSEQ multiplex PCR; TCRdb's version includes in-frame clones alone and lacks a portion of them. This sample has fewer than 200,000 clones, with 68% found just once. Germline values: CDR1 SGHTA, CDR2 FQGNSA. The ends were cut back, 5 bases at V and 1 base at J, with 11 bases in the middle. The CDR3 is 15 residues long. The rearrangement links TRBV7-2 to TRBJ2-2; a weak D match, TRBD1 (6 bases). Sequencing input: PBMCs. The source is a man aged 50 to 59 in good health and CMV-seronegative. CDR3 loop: CASSPKQGNTGELFF. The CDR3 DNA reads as TGTGCCAGCAGCCCAAAACAGGGGAACACCGGGGAGCTGTTTTTT.